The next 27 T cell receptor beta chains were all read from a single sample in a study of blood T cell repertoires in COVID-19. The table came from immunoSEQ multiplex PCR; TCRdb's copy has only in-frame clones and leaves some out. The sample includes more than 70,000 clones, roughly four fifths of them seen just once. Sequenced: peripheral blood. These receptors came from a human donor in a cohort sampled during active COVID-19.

CDR3 sequence reads: CASSLLAGTDTQYF. CDR3 sequence (DNA): TGTGCCAGCAGCTTACTAGCGGGGACAGATACGCAGTATTTT. The chain combines TRBV7-9 with TRBJ2-3; 9 bases are shared with TRBD2. CDR3 length: 14 amino acids. CDR1 is SEHNR and CDR2 is FQNEAQ in the germline V gene (reference sequence). The trim removed 2 bases at V and 3 bases at J, leaving 0 bases unmatched. Filled out from reference TRBV7-9 and TRBJ2-3, the complete variable domain reads DTGVSQNPRHKITKRGQNVTFRCDPISEHNRLYWYRQTLGQGPEFLTYFQNEAQLEKSRLLSDRFSAERPKGSFSTLEIQRTEQGDSAMYLCASSLLAGTDTQYFGPGTRLTVL.

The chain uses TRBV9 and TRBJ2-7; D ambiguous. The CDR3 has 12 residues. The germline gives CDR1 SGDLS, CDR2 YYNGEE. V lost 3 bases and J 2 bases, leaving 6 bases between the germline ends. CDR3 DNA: TGTGCCAGCAGCGGCGTCACCTACGAGCAGTACTTC. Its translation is CASSGVTYEQYF.

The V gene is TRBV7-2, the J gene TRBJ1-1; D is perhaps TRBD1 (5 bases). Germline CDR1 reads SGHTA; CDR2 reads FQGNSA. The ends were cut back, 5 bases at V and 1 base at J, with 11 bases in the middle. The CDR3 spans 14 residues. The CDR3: CASSKQVRNTEAFF. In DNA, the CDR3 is TGTGCCAGCAGCAAACAGGTCCGGAACACTGAAGCTTTCTTT.

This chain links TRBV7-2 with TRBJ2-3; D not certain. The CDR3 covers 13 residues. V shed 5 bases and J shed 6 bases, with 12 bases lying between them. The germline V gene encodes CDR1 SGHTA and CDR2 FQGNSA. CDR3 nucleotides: TGTGCCAGCAGCGCCTCTCCTGGCGATACGCAGTATTTT. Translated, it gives CASSASPGDTQYF.

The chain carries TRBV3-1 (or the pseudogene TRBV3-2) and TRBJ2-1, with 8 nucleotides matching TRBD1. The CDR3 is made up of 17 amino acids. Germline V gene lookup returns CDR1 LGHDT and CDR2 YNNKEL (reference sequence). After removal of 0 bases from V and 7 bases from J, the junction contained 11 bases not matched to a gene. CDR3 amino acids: CASSQDIGGQGLNEQFF. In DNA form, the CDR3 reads TGTGCCAGCAGCCAAGATATCGGCGGACAGGGACTGAATGAGCAGTTCTTC.

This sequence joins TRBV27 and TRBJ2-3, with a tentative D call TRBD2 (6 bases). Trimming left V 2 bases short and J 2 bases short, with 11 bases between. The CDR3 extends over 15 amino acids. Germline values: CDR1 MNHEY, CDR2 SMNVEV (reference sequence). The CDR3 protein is CASSLEGTPTDTQYF. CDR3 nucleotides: TGTGCCAGCAGTTTAGAGGGGACTCCCACAGATACGCAGTATTTT.

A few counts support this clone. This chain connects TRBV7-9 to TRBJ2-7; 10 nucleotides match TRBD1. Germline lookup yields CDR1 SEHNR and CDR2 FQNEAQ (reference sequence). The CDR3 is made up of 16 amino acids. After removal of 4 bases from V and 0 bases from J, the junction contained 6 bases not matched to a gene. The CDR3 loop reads CASSCDRGPSSYEQYF. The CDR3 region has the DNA TGTGCCAGCAGCTGCGACAGGGGGCCCAGCTCCTACGAGCAGTACTTC.

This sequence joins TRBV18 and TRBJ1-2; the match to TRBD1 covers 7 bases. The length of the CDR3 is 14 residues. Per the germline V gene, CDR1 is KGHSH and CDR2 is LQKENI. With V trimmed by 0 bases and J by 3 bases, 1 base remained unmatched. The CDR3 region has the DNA TGTGCCAGCTCACCACCCGGGACAGACTATGGCTACACCTTC. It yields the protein CASSPPGTDYGYTF.

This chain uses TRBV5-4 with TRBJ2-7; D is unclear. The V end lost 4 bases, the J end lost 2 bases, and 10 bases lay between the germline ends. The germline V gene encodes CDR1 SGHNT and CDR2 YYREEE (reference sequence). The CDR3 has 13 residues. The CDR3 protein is CASSTESPYEQYF. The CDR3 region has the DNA TGTGCCAGCAGCACCGAGAGTCCCTACGAGCAGTACTTC.

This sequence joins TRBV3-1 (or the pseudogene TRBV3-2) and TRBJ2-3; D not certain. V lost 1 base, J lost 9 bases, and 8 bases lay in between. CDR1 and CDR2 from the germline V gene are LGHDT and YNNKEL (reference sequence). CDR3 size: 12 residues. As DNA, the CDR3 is TGTGCCAGCAGCCAAGGCCCAGGCACGCAGTATTTT. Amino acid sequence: CASSQGPGTQYF.

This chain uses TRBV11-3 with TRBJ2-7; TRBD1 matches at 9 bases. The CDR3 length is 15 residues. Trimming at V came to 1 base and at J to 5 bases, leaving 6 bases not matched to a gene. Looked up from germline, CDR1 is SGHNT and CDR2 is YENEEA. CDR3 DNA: TGTGCCAGCAGCTTAGGGGGGACAGGGATCCACGAGCAGTACTTC. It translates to CASSLGGTGIHEQYF.

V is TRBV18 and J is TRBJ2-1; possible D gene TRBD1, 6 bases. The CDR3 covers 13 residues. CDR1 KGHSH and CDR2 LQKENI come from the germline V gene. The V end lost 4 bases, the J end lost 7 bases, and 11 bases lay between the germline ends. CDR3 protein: CASSLGQRNEQFF. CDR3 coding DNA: TGTGCCAGCTCACTCGGACAGAGGAATGAGCAGTTCTTC.

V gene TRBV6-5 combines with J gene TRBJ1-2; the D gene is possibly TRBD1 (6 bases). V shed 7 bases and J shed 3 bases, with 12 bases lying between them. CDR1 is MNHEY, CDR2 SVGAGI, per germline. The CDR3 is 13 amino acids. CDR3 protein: CASMGHRDYGYTF. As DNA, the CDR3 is TGTGCCAGCATGGGCCACAGGGACTATGGCTACACCTTC.

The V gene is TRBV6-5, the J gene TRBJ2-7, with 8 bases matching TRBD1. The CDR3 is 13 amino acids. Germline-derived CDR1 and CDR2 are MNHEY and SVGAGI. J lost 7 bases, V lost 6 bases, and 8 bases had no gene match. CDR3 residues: CASRLTGAREQYF. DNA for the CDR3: TGTGCCAGCAGGTTGACAGGGGCGCGGGAGCAGTACTTC.

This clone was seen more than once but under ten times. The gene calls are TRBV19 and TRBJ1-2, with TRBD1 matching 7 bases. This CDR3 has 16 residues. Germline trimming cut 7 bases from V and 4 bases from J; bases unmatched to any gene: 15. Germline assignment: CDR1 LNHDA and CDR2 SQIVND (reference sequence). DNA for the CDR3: TGTGCCAGTACCACCTCGGCGGAAGGGGGCTTCTATGGCTACACCTTC. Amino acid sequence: CASTTSAEGGFYGYTF.

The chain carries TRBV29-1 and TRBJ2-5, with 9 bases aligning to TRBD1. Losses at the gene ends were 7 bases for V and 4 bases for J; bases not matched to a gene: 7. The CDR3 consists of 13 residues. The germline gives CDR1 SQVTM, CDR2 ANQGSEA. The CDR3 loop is CSARGQGRETQYF. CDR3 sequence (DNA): TGCAGCGCCCGAGGACAGGGGAGAGAGACCCAGTACTTC.

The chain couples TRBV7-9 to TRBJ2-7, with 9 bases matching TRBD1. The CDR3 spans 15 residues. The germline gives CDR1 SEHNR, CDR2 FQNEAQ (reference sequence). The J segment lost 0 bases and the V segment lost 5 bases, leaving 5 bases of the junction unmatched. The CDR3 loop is CASSPRDRASYEQYF. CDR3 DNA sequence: TGTGCCAGCAGCCCCCGGGACAGGGCCTCCTACGAGCAGTACTTC.

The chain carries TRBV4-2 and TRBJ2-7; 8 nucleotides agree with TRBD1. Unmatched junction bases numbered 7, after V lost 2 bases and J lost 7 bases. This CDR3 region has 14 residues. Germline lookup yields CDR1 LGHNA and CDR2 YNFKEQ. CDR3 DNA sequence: TGTGCCAGCAGCCAACTTCAGGGGGCCGGGGAGCAGTACTTC. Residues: CASSQLQGAGEQYF.

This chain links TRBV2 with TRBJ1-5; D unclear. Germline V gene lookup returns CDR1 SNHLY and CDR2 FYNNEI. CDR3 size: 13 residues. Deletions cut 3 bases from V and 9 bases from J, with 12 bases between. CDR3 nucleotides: TGTGCCAGCAGTGAGTCTGCAGGCGCGCCCCAGCATTTT. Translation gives CASSESAGAPQHF.

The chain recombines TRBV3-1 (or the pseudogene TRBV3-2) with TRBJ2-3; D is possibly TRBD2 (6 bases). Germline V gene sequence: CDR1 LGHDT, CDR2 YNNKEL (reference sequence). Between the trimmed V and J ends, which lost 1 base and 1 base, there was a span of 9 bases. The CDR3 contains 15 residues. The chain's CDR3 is CASSQGAGRTDTQYF. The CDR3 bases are TGTGCCAGCAGCCAAGGGGCGGGACGCACAGATACGCAGTATTTT.

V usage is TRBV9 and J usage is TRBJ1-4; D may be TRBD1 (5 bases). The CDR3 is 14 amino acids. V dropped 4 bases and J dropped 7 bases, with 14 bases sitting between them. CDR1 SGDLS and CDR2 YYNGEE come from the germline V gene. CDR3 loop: CASSPPGGGEKLFF. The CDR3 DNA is TGTGCCAGCAGCCCTCCGGGGGGGGGTGAAAAACTGTTTTTT.

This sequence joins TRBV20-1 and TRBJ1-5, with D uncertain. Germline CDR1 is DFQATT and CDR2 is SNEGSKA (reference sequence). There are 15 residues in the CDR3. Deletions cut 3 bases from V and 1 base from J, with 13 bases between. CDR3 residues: CSASNRRVSNQPQHF. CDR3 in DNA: TGCAGTGCTAGTAATCGGCGGGTAAGCAATCAGCCCCAGCATTTT.

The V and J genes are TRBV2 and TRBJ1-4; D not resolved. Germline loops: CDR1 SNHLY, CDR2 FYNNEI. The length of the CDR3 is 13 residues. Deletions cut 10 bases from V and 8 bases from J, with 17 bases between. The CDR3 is CATTPLAREKLFF. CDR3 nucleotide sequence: TGTGCCACTACGCCCCTCGCGCGGGAAAAACTGTTTTTT. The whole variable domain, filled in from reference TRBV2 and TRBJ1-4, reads EPEVTQTPSHQVTQMGQEVILRCVPISNHLYFYWYRQILGQKVEFLVSFYNNEISEKSEIFDDQFSVERPDGSNFTLKIRSTKLEDSAMYFCATTPLAREKLFFGSGTQLSVL.

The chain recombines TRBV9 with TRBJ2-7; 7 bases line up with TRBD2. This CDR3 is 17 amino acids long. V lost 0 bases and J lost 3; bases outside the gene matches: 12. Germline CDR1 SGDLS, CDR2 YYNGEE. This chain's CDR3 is CASSVGSPGGLNYEQYF. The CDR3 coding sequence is TGTGCCAGCAGCGTAGGATCCCCCGGGGGGTTAAACTACGAGCAGTACTTC.

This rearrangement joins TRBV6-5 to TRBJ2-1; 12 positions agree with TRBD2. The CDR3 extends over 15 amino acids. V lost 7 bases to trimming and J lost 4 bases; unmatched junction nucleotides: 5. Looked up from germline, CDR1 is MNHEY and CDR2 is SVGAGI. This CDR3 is CASTLLAGGYNEQFF. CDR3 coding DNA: TGTGCCAGCACCTTACTAGCGGGGGGTTACAATGAGCAGTTCTTC.

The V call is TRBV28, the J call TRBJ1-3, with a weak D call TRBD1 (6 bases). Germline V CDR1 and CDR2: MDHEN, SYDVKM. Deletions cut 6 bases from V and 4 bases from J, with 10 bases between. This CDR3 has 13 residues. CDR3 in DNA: TGTGCCAGCAGCTCAGGGGACGGAAACACCATATATTTT. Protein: CASSSGDGNTIYF.

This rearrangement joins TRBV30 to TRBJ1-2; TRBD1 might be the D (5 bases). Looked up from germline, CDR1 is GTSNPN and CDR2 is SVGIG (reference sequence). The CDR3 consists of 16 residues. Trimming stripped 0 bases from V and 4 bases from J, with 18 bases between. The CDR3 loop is CAWSVAGRRGAYGYTF. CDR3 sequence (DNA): TGTGCCTGGAGTGTTGCAGGGAGGAGGGGTGCCTATGGCTACACCTTC.